The 10 T cell receptor beta chains below come from one sample, sequenced in a study of CD8 T cells in Susac syndrome. Random hexamers were used to reverse transcribe 0.5 to 1 ug of RNA. TCRdb reprocessed the immunoSEQ multiplex PCR reads via MiXCR and lists one record per CDR3 protein. This table holds approximately 120,000 distinct CDR3 sequences, about 96% found once. Sequenced: CD4+ T cells from PBMCs. The receptors originated from a human donor in good health.

The chain employs TRBV6-6 and TRBJ1-2; no clear D. Germline V gene lookup returns CDR1 MNHNY and CDR2 SVGAGI (reference sequence). CDR3 length equals 11 residues. Trimming left V 2 bases short and J 10 bases short, with 8 bases between. CDR3 sequence: CASSYGVAYTF. The CDR3 region has the DNA TGTGCCAGCAGTTACGGAGTGGCCTACACCTTC.

The chain employs TRBV9 and TRBJ2-7; TRBD2 matches 14 bases. The V gene end was trimmed by 0 bases and the J gene end by 7 bases; junction bases not matched to a gene: 12. The CDR3 spans 18 residues. Per the germline V gene, CDR1 is SGDLS and CDR2 is YYNGEE. The DNA for the CDR3 is TGTGCCAGCAGCGTAGGGGGGACGGCCGGGACTAGCGGGAGAGAGCAGTACTTC. Translation gives CASSVGGTAGTSGREQYF.

V and J are TRBV20-1 and TRBJ2-1; TRBD2 aligns across 13 bases. The CDR3 loop spans 14 amino acids. CDR1 DFQATT and CDR2 SNEGSKA come from the germline V gene (reference sequence). V shed 6 bases and J 7 bases; nucleotides not matched to a gene: 6. CDR3 region: CSAILAGGLNEQFF. The CDR3 DNA sequence: TGCAGTGCCATACTAGCGGGGGGGCTGAATGAGCAGTTCTTC.

The J gene is TRBJ2-3, the V gene TRBV7-2; the D gene is possibly TRBD2 (5 bases). Trimming pared 5 bases from V and 2 bases from J, leaving 11 bases between. This CDR3 has 14 amino acids. Per germline, CDR1 SGHTA and CDR2 FQGNSA. This chain's CDR3 is CASSPTTYTDTQYF. The CDR3 DNA sequence: TGTGCCAGCAGCCCGACTACCTACACAGATACGCAGTATTTT.

J is TRBJ2-5 and V is TRBV6-1; D is unresolved. V was shortened by 7 bases and J by 2 bases, with 8 bases between the two germline ends. The CDR3 loop spans 12 amino acids. Germline V gives CDR1 MNHNS, CDR2 SASEGT. The CDR3 DNA reads as TGTGCCAGCACCTACTCGCAAGAGACCCAGTACTTC. Its translation: CASTYSQETQYF.

This clonotype was observed a single time. The chain carries TRBV7-8 and TRBJ2-5, with 7 positions matching TRBD2. This CDR3 contains 14 residues. The ends lost 3 bases at V and 1 base at J; junction bases unmatched: 2. CDR1 is SGHVS, CDR2 FQNEAQ, per germline. The chain's CDR3 is CASSFGTTQETQYF. CDR3 DNA sequence: TGTGCCAGCAGCTTCGGGACTACCCAAGAGACCCAGTACTTC.

The chain is built from TRBV7-9 and TRBJ2-1; D gene uncertain. Per the germline V gene, CDR1 is SEHNR and CDR2 is FQNEAQ (reference sequence). The CDR3 has 10 amino acids. V lost 3 bases to trimming and J lost 10 bases, with 4 bases between them. The chain's CDR3 is CASSLVEQFF. In nucleotides, the CDR3 is TGTGCCAGCAGCTTGGTCGAGCAGTTCTTC.

J is TRBJ2-5 and V is TRBV28; TRBD1 agrees at 9 bases. The CDR3 contains 16 residues. Germline trimming cut 6 bases from V and 5 bases from J; bases unmatched to any gene: 13. Germline CDR1 and CDR2: MDHEN and SYDVKM. The CDR3 region is CASSPILQGARETQYF. CDR3 nucleotide sequence: TGTGCCAGCAGCCCTATATTACAGGGGGCGCGTGAGACCCAGTACTTC.

J is TRBJ2-3 and V is TRBV20-1; perhaps D is TRBD1 or TRBD2 (5 bases each). V gave up 6 bases and J gave up 0 bases, with 16 bases separating them. Germline CDR1 reads DFQATT; CDR2 reads SNEGSKA (reference sequence). This CDR3 contains 15 residues. CDR3 in amino acids: CSAENLRDSTDTQYF. In DNA, the CDR3 is TGCAGTGCGGAGAATCTCCGGGACAGCACAGATACGCAGTATTTT.

The V gene is TRBV9, the J gene TRBJ2-7; TRBD1 aligns across 7 bases. Trimming removed 4 bases from V and 0 bases from J; junction bases left unmatched: 7. CDR1 and CDR2 (germline): SGDLS, YYNGEE. This CDR3 spans 15 amino acids. The CDR3 DNA reads TGTGCCAGCAGCCTAAGGGACAGCTCCTCCTACGAGCAGTACTTC. The encoded protein is CASSLRDSSSYEQYF. Full variable domain (missing parts from reference TRBV9 and TRBJ2-7): DSGVTQTPKHLITATGQRVTLRCSPRSGDLSVYWYQQSLDQGLQFLIQYYNGEERAKGNILERFSAQQFPDLHSELNLSSLELGDSALYFCASSLRDSSSYEQYFGPGTRLTVT.